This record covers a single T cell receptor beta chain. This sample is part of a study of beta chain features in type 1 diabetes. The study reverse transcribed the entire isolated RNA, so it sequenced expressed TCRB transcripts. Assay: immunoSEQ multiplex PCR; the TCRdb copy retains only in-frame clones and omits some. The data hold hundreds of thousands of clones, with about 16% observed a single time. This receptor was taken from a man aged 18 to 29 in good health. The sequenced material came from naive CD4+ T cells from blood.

As DNA, the CDR3 is TGTGCCAGCCGTACTTCGTCCCAAAACATTCAGTACTTC. It codes for CASRTSSQNIQYF. This chain uses TRBV11-2 with TRBJ2-4; D is unclear. Deletions cut 8 bases from V and 5 bases from J, with 13 bases between. The CDR3 spans 13 residues. Germline CDR1 reads SGHAT; CDR2 reads FQNNGV.